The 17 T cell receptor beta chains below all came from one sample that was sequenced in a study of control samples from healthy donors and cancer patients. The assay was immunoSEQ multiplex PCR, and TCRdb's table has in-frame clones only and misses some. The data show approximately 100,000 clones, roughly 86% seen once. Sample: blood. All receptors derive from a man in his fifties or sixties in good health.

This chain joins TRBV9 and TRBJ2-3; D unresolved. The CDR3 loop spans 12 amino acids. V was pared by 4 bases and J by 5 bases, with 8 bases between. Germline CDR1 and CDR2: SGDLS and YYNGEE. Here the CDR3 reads CASSPRVDTQYF. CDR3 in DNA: TGTGCCAGCAGCCCCCGCGTAGATACGCAGTATTTT. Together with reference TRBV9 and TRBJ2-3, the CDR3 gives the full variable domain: DSGVTQTPKHLITATGQRVTLRCSPRSGDLSVYWYQQSLDQGLQFLIQYYNGEERAKGNILERFSAQQFPDLHSELNLSSLELGDSALYFCASSPRVDTQYFGPGTRLTVL.

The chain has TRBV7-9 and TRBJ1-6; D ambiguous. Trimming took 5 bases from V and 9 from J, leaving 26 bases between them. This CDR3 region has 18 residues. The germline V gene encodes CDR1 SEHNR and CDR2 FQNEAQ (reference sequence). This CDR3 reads CASSRDRSGRTSSSPLHF. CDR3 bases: TGTGCCAGCAGCCGCGATCGGTCAGGACGTACCTCTAGTTCACCCCTCCACTTT.

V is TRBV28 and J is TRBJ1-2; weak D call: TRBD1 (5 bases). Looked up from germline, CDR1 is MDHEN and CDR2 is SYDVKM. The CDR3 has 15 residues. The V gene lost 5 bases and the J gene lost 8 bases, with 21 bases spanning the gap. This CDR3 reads CASSPPNVGGRGYTF. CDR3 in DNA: TGTGCCAGCAGTCCACCAAACGTCGGGGGTAGGGGCTACACCTTC.

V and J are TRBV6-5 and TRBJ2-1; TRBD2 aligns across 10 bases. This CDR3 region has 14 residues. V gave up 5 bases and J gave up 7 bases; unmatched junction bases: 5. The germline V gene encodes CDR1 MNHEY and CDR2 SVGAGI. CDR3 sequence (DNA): TGTGCCAGCAGTCGTAGCGGGAGGCTTAATGAGCAGTTCTTC. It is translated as CASSRSGRLNEQFF.

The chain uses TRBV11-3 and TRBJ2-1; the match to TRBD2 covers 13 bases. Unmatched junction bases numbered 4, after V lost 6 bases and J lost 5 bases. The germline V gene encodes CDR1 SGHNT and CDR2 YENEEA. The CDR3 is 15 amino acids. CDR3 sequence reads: CASSRLAGGHNEQFF. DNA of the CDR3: TGTGCCAGCAGTCGACTAGCGGGAGGTCACAATGAGCAGTTCTTC. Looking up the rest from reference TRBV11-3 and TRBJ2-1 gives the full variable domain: EAGVVQSPRYKIIEKKQPVAFWCNPISGHNTLYWYLQNLGQGPELLIRYENEEAVDDSQLPKDRFSAERLKGVDSTLKIQPAELGDSAVYLCASSRLAGGHNEQFFGPGTRLTVL.

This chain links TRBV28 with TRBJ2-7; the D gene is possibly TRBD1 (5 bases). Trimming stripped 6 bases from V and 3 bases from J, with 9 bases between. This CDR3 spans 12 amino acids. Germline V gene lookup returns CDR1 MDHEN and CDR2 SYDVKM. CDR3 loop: CASRSQDYEQYF. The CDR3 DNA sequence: TGTGCCAGCAGGTCACAGGACTACGAGCAGTACTTC.

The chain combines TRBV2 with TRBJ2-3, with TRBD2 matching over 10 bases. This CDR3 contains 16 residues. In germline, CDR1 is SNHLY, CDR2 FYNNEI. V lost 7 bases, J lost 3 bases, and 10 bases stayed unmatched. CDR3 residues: CASKRSGGEGTDTQYF. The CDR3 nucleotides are TGTGCCAGCAAACGGAGCGGGGGGGAAGGGACAGATACGCAGTATTTT.

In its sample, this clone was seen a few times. CDR3 sequence reads: CASSIVGAQETQYF. The CDR3 DNA reads TGTGCCAGTAGTATAGTCGGCGCCCAAGAGACCCAGTACTTC. The chain uses TRBV19 and TRBJ2-5; unclear D gene. The CDR3 runs 14 residues. CDR1 is LNHDA and CDR2 is SQIVND in the germline V gene (reference sequence). With 1 base removed from V and 1 base from J, the gap between germline ends came to 7 bases.

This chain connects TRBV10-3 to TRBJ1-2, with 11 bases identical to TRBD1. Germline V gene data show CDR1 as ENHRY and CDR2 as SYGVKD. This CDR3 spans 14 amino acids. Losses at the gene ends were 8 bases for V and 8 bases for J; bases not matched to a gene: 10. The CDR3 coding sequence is TGTGCCATCTCGATTGGACAGGGGGCGTTGGGCTACACCTTC. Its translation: CAISIGQGALGYTF.

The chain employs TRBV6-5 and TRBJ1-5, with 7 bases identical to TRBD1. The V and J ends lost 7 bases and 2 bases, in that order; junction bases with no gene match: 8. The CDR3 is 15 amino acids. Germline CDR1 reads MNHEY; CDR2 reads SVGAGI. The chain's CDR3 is CASNRQGYGNQPQHF. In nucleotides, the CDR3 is TGTGCCAGCAATCGACAGGGATATGGCAATCAGCCCCAGCATTTT.

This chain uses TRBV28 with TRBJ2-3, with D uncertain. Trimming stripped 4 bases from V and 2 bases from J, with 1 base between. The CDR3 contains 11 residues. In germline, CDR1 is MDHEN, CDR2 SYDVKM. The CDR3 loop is CASSSTDTQYF. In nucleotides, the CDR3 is TGTGCCAGCAGTTCCACAGATACGCAGTATTTT.

CDR3 in amino acids: CASSHRGPTYGYTF. The CDR3 DNA reads TGTGCCAGCAGCCACCGGGGACCGACCTATGGCTACACCTTC. The V and J genes are TRBV3-1 (or the pseudogene TRBV3-2) and TRBJ1-2, with a weak D call TRBD1 (5 bases). V was clipped by 3 bases and J by 4 bases, with 12 bases between them. The CDR3 totals 14 residues. The germline V gene has CDR1 LGHDT and CDR2 YNNKEL (reference sequence).

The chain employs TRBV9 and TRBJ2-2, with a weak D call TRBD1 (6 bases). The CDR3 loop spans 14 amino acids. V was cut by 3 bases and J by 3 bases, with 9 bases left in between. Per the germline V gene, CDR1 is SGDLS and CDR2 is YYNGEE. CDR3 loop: CASSGGQYTGELFF. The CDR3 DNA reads TGTGCCAGCAGCGGCGGACAGTACACCGGGGAGCTGTTTTTT.

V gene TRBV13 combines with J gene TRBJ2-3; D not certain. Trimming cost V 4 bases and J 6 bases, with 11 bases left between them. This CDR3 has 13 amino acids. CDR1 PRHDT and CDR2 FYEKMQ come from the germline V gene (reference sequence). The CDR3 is CASSSNLVDTQYF. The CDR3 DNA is TGTGCCAGCAGCTCTAACCTGGTGGATACGCAGTATTTT.

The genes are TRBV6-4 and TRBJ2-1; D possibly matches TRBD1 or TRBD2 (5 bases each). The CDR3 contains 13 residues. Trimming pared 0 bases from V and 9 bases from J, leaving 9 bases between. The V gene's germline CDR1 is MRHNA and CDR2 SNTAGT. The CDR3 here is CASSDSGEGEQFF. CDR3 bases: TGTGCCAGCAGTGACTCGGGGGAAGGTGAGCAGTTCTTC.

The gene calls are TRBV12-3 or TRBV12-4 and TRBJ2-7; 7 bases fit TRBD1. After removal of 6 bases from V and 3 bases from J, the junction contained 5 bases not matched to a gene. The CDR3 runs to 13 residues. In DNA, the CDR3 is TGTGCCAGCAGCTTGGACAGGAGCTACGAGCAGTACTTC. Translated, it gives CASSLDRSYEQYF.

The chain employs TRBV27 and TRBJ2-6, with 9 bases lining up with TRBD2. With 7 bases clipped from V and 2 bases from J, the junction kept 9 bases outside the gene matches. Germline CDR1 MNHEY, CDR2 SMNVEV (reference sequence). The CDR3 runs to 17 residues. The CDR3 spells CASTWGGRATGANVLTF. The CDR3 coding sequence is TGTGCCAGCACATGGGGCGGGAGGGCCACTGGGGCCAACGTCCTGACTTTC. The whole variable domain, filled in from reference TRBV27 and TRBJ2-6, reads EAQVTQNPRYLITVTGKKLTVTCSQNMNHEYMSWYRQDPGLGLRQIYYSMNVEVTDKGDVPEGYKVSRKEKRNFPLILESPSPNQTSLYFCASTWGGRATGANVLTFGAGSRLTVL.